This is a list of T cell receptor beta chains from one sample in a study of technical replicates of blood from a few donors. Produced via immunoSEQ multiplex PCR; TCRdb's table is partial and in-frame only. In the table there are 51,000 or so clones, about 94% of which are singletons. The sample taken for sequencing was PBMCs. The source is a human donor in good health. Some clones in this sample may be carry-over from other donors' samples. The CDR3 runs from the conserved cysteine through the conserved F or W. D genes are given only for firm matches. Only some rows state a clone size, as once, few, many or a class for expanded clones.

d_gene: TRBD1; j_gene: TRBJ1-3; v_gene: TRBV7-2; abundance: .; CDR3nt: TGTGCCAGCAGCCAAACACAGGGGAGCGGAAACACCATATATTTT; CDR3aa: CASSQTQGSGNTIYF
d_gene: .; j_gene: TRBJ1-4; v_gene: TRBV7-2; abundance: .; CDR3nt: TGTGCCAGCAGTTATAATGAAAAACTGTTTTTT; CDR3aa: CASSYNEKLFF
d_gene: .; j_gene: TRBJ1-6; v_gene: TRBV7-3; abundance: .; CDR3nt: TGTGCCAGCAGTTCCCCGGGAGGCACCCTCCACTTT; CDR3aa: CASSSPGGTLHF
d_gene: TRBD1; j_gene: TRBJ1-1; v_gene: TRBV29-1; abundance: .; CDR3nt: TGCAGCGTACCCCGGGACAGTACGCCGGGGGCTTTCTTT; CDR3aa: CSVPRDSTPGAFF
d_gene: .; j_gene: TRBJ1-1; v_gene: TRBV7-6; abundance: once; CDR3nt: TGTGCCAGCAGCCCGGACAGAGTGAACACTGAAGCTTTCTTT; CDR3aa: CASSPDRVNTEAFF
d_gene: TRBD1; j_gene: TRBJ1-2; v_gene: TRBV4-2; abundance: once; CDR3nt: TGTGCCAGCAGCCAAGCCCTGGACAGGGGTGGCTATGGCTACACCTTC; CDR3aa: CASSQALDRGGYGYTF
d_gene: TRBD2; j_gene: TRBJ2-2; v_gene: TRBV4-2; abundance: .; CDR3nt: TGTGCCAGCAGCCAAGAAATTCACGGGAGGGCCGGCGGGGAGCTGTTTTTT; CDR3aa: CASSQEIHGRAGGELFF
d_gene: TRBD1; j_gene: TRBJ1-2; v_gene: TRBV7-9; abundance: .; CDR3nt: TGTGCCAGCAGCTTAGTGGGAAGGGGGCGCGAGAATGGCTACACCTTC; CDR3aa: CASSLVGRGRENGYTF
d_gene: .; j_gene: TRBJ2-5; v_gene: TRBV5-4; abundance: .; CDR3nt: TGTGCCAGCAATGAGCGGGCCAGAATCCAAGAGACCCAGTACTTC; CDR3aa: CASNERARIQETQYF
d_gene: TRBD2; j_gene: TRBJ2-1; v_gene: TRBV6-5; abundance: .; CDR3nt: TGTGCCAGCATCGGGACTACTTACGGTGAGCAGTTCTTC; CDR3aa: CASIGTTYGEQFF
d_gene: .; j_gene: TRBJ1-1; v_gene: TRBV7-6; abundance: .; CDR3nt: TGTGCCAGCAGCTTATCCCCGCAGGCGCTGAACACTGAAGCTTTCTTT; CDR3aa: CASSLSPQALNTEAFF
d_gene: TRBD1; j_gene: TRBJ2-6; v_gene: TRBV9; abundance: .; CDR3nt: TGTGCCAGCAGCCCCCGACAGGGGTTGAAGTCTGGGGCCAACGTCCTGACTTTC; CDR3aa: CASSPRQGLKSGANVLTF
d_gene: TRBD2; j_gene: TRBJ2-5; v_gene: TRBV5-6; abundance: .; CDR3nt: TGTGCCAGCAGCTCACTAGCGTCGGGGAGAGAGACCCAGTACTTC; CDR3aa: CASSSLASGRETQYF
d_gene: .; j_gene: TRBJ1-3; v_gene: TRBV11-2; abundance: .; CDR3nt: TGTGCCAGCAGCCCCCACGAGGGGGAAAACACCATATATTTT; CDR3aa: CASSPHEGENTIYF
d_gene: TRBD1; j_gene: TRBJ2-3; v_gene: TRBV6-5; abundance: .; CDR3nt: TGTGCCAGCAGTTACCGGGACAGACCAAGCACAGATACGCAGTATTTT; CDR3aa: CASSYRDRPSTDTQYF
d_gene: TRBD2; j_gene: TRBJ2-7; v_gene: TRBV2; abundance: .; CDR3nt: TGTGCCAGCATGAGAGCTAGCGGGAGGAACTCTGTGGGACAGCAGTACTTC; CDR3aa: CASMRASGRNSVGQQYF
d_gene: TRBD2; j_gene: TRBJ2-1; v_gene: TRBV18; abundance: .; CDR3nt: TGTGCCAGCTCACCAGGCGGGAGCTCCTACAATGAGCAGTTCTTC; CDR3aa: CASSPGGSSYNEQFF
d_gene: .; j_gene: TRBJ1-3; v_gene: TRBV6-5; abundance: .; CDR3nt: TGTGCCAGCATCGGGGAGGGAAACACCATATATTTT; CDR3aa: CASIGEGNTIYF
d_gene: .; j_gene: TRBJ2-1; v_gene: TRBV7-9; abundance: .; CDR3nt: TGTGCCAGCAGCCAGTATGGCGGTAAAAACCACAATGAGCAGTTCTTC; CDR3aa: CASSQYGGKNHNEQFF
d_gene: TRBD2; j_gene: TRBJ2-7; v_gene: TRBV2; abundance: once; CDR3nt: TGTGCCAGCAAGGTAATGGTGCCGCGGTCTAGCGGGAGGCATTACGAGCAGTACTTC; CDR3aa: CASKVMVPRSSGRHYEQYF
d_gene: TRBD2; j_gene: TRBJ2-7; v_gene: TRBV7-2; abundance: .; CDR3nt: TGTGCCAGCAGCTTATCCGGACTAGCGCGCCCCTACGAGCAGTACTTC; CDR3aa: CASSLSGLARPYEQYF
d_gene: TRBD1; j_gene: TRBJ1-1; v_gene: TRBV7-9; abundance: .; CDR3nt: TGTGCCAGCAGCTATAGTGGGACAGGGGACACTGAAGCTTTCTTT; CDR3aa: CASSYSGTGDTEAFF
d_gene: TRBD2; j_gene: TRBJ2-7; v_gene: TRBV15; abundance: .; CDR3nt: TGTGCCACCAGCAGAGTGACTAGCGGGGCCTACGAGCAGTACTTC; CDR3aa: CATSRVTSGAYEQYF
d_gene: .; j_gene: TRBJ1-1; v_gene: TRBV25-1; abundance: .; CDR3nt: TGTGCCAGCAGTGAACTGTGGAACACTGAAGCTTTCTTT; CDR3aa: CASSELWNTEAFF
d_gene: .; j_gene: TRBJ2-6; v_gene: TRBV13; abundance: .; CDR3nt: TGTGCCAGCAGCTTTATTTGGGAAACAGGGATCTCTGGGGCCAACGTCCTGACTTTC; CDR3aa: CASSFIWETGISGANVLTF
d_gene: TRBD2; j_gene: TRBJ2-1; v_gene: TRBV6-5; abundance: .; CDR3nt: TGTGCCAGCAGTTACACCGGGACTACGGGGCTTGGTGAGCAGTTCTTC; CDR3aa: CASSYTGTTGLGEQFF
d_gene: TRBD1; j_gene: TRBJ1-4; v_gene: TRBV6-5; abundance: .; CDR3nt: TGTGCCAGCAGTAACCCCCGGACAGGGGGGGAAAAACTGTTTTTT; CDR3aa: CASSNPRTGGEKLFF